This T cell receptor (beta chain) appears in the sequencing data of a study of T-cell reconstitution after alpha-beta-depleted transplantation in children. The CDR3 extends over 14 amino acids. Germline assignment: CDR1 MDHEN and CDR2 SYDVKM. Trimming cost V 3 bases and J 5 bases, with 13 bases left between them. This clonotype was detected many times. The TCRbeta library was prepared with unique molecular identifiers. MiXCR, run by TCRdb on the PCR reads, gives a single entry per CDR3 protein. This sample has about 610,000 distinct CDR3 sequences; roughly a tenth occur once, and the top ten carry less than 5%.

The V gene is TRBV28, the J gene TRBJ1-1, with D possibly matching TRBD1 (6 bases). The TCR comes from a human donor who donated a stem cell graft to a child with acute myeloid leukemia. The sample was PBMCs from the stem cell graft donor, taken from the stem cell graft. DNA of the CDR3: TGTGCCAGCAGTTTTGCAGGGGAGAGAACTGAAGCTTTCTTT. It codes for CASSFAGERTEAFF.